This is a list of T cell receptor beta chains from one sample in a study of cytomegalovirus exposure and HLA in healthy donors. Assay: immunoSEQ multiplex PCR; the TCRdb copy retains only in-frame clones and omits some. The sample holds roughly 250,000 clones, around 88% seen once. Sequenced: PBMCs. Receptors originate from a woman aged 25 to 39 in good health and CMV-seropositive. The CDR3 runs from the conserved cysteine through the conserved F or W. D genes are given only for firm matches. For some rows the clone size is stated as once, few or many, or as a class when expanded; others skip it.

abundance,j_gene,d_gene,v_gene,CDR3aa,CDR3nt
-,TRBJ2-7,TRBD2,TRBV7-9,CASSLDRGGAVPYEQYF,TGTGCCAGCAGCTTAGACCGGGGGGGAGCCGTACCCTACGAGCAGTACTTC
-,TRBJ1-1,-,TRBV5-1,CASSSGVEAFF,TGCGCCAGCAGCTCCGGGGTTGAAGCTTTCTTT
-,TRBJ1-2,-,TRBV6-5,CASSYSFEGGGYTF,TGTGCCAGCAGTTACTCGTTCGAAGGGGGGGGGTACACCTTC
-,TRBJ2-2,TRBD2,TRBV5-1,CASSLVASGRMDTGELFF,TGCGCCAGCAGCTTGGTGGCTAGCGGGAGAATGGACACCGGGGAGCTGTTTTTT
-,TRBJ2-1,-,TRBV27,CASSSSVYNEQFF,TGTGCCAGCAGTTCGAGCGTCTACAATGAGCAGTTCTTC
-,TRBJ1-1,TRBD1,TRBV30,CAWSVTGDLGAFF,TGTGCCTGGAGTGTGACAGGGGACCTTGGAGCTTTCTTT
-,TRBJ1-1,TRBD1,TRBV5-4,CASLAWGDRGLDTEAFF,TGTGCCAGCCTAGCTTGGGGGGACAGGGGGCTTGATACTGAAGCTTTCTTT
-,TRBJ1-1,-,TRBV11-2,CASSFLLAQGEAFF,TGTGCCAGCAGCTTCTTGTTGGCTCAGGGAGAAGCTTTCTTT
-,TRBJ1-1,-,TRBV6-5,CASHSRGHSREAFF,TGTGCCAGCCATTCTAGGGGACATTCCCGTGAAGCTTTCTTT
-,TRBJ1-1,-,TRBV4-1,CASSQVRGGNTEAFF,TGCGCCAGCAGCCAAGTCCGGGGGGGAAACACTGAAGCTTTCTTT
-,TRBJ2-7,-,TRBV5-4,CASSLRDFRYEQYF,TGTGCCAGCAGCTTGCGGGACTTCCGTTACGAGCAGTACTTC
-,TRBJ1-4,-,TRBV28,CASSWTRHSEGEKLFF,TGTGCCAGCAGTTGGACCCGGCATAGCGAGGGAGAAAAACTGTTTTTT
-,TRBJ1-1,TRBD1,TRBV4-2,CASSLPRDRATEAFF,TGTGCCAGCAGCTTACCAAGAGACAGGGCCACTGAAGCTTTCTTT
-,TRBJ2-1,-,TRBV5-1,CASSLEGNYNEQFF,TGCGCCAGCAGCTTGGAGGGGAACTACAATGAGCAGTTCTTC
-,TRBJ2-3,TRBD2,TRBV27,CASTRGLAGEDTQYF,TGTGCCAGCACTAGGGGACTAGCGGGAGAGGATACGCAGTATTTT
few,TRBJ1-4,-,TRBV10-3,CAISPQVGTNEKLFF,TGTGCCATCAGTCCGCAGGTCGGAACTAATGAAAAACTGTTTTTT
-,TRBJ2-1,TRBD2,TRBV28,CASSLAGGGDEQFF,TGTGCCAGCAGCTTAGCGGGAGGGGGGGATGAGCAGTTCTTC
-,TRBJ2-2,-,TRBV28,CASSLYRELFF,TGTGCCAGCAGTTTATACAGGGAGCTGTTTTTT
few,TRBJ1-2,-,TRBV6-1,CASSESGIYGYTF,TGTGCCAGCAGTGAGTCAGGGATCTATGGCTACACCTTC
once,TRBJ1-5,TRBD1,TRBV27,CASRAGTGANQPQHF,TGTGCCAGCAGAGCCGGGACAGGAGCCAATCAGCCCCAGCATTTT
-,TRBJ1-1,-,TRBV9,CASSVGRGDDTEAFF,TGTGCCAGCAGCGTTGGTAGAGGAGACGACACTGAAGCTTTCTTT
-,TRBJ2-7,TRBD2,TRBV6-5,CASSWTSGTYEQYF,TGTGCCAGCAGTTGGACTAGCGGGACCTACGAGCAGTACTTC
-,TRBJ2-4,-,TRBV5-1,CASSLDSLAKNIQYF,TGCGCCAGCAGCTTGGACAGCTTAGCCAAAAACATTCAGTACTTC
-,TRBJ2-1,-,TRBV7-3,CASSLSLADAYNEQFF,TGTGCCAGCAGCTTAAGTCTAGCAGACGCCTACAATGAGCAGTTCTTC
-,TRBJ1-1,TRBD1,TRBV7-9,CASSLKGQGYTEAFF,TGTGCCAGCAGCTTAAAGGGACAGGGGTACACTGAAGCTTTCTTT
-,TRBJ1-3,-,TRBV28,CASSSTTISGNTIYF,TGTGCCAGCAGTTCTACGACAATCTCTGGAAACACCATATATTTT
-,TRBJ1-2,TRBD1,TRBV18,CASSPDRGEGYTF,TGTGCCAGCTCACCAGACAGGGGTGAAGGCTACACCTTC
-,TRBJ2-1,TRBD2,TRBV27,CATVAGSSYNEQFF,TGTGCCACAGTAGCGGGAAGCTCCTACAATGAGCAGTTCTTC
-,TRBJ2-3,-,TRBV5-6,CASSLGTRTHTDTQYF,TGTGCCAGCAGCTTGGGGACAAGGACCCACACAGATACGCAGTATTTT
-,TRBJ1-1,-,TRBV6-5,CASSYSTRGRGTEAFF,TGTGCCAGCAGTTACTCGACCAGGGGCCGGGGCACTGAAGCTTTCTTT
-,TRBJ1-5,-,TRBV25-1,CASSTGLNQPQHF,TGTGCCAGCTCGACGGGTCTCAATCAGCCCCAGCATTTT
-,TRBJ2-1,-,TRBV27,CASSLSPGDNEQFF,TGTGCCAGCAGTTTATCGCCAGGGGACAATGAGCAGTTCTTC
-,TRBJ1-5,-,TRBV5-1,CASSLSTGQPQHF,TGCGCCAGCAGCTTGAGCACGGGTCAGCCCCAGCATTTT